A selection of T cell receptor beta chains follows, all from one sample in a study of shared clonotypes between healthy human individuals. Assay used: immunoSEQ multiplex PCR; TCRdb lists only in-frame clones, some missing. The table shows around 1.9 million clones, with 93% occurring only once. The sequenced material came from naive CD8+ T cells from PBMCs. Source of these receptors: a man between 18 and 29 years old in good health. Some clones in this sample may be carry-over from other donors' samples. Both conserved end residues are part of each CDR3. The D gene is left open where the match is weak. The size field is filled for only some rows; it gives once, few, many or a size class.

J gene,V gene,D gene,clone size,CDR3 protein,CDR3 DNA
TRBJ2-1,TRBV19,TRBD2,-,CASSAIAGSYNEQFF,TGTGCCAGTAGTGCAATAGCGGGCTCCTACAATGAGCAGTTCTTC
TRBJ2-2,TRBV9,-,-,CASSVSGGAKSGELFF,TGTGCCAGCAGCGTGTCGGGGGGCGCGAAATCCGGGGAGCTGTTTTTT
TRBJ2-4,TRBV6-1,TRBD1,-,CASRVDRGRDIQYF,TGTGCCAGCAGAGTCGACAGGGGTAGAGACATTCAGTACTTC
TRBJ2-1,TRBV11-2,-,-,CASLRDRGANEQFF,TGTGCCAGTTTGCGGGACCGTGGGGCCAATGAGCAGTTCTTC
TRBJ2-7,TRBV4-2,-,-,CASSPLPGGDDEQYF,TGTGCCAGCAGCCCCCTTCCCGGTGGGGATGATGAGCAGTACTTC
TRBJ2-7,TRBV13,-,-,CASSPWGADAWSEQYF,TGTGCCAGCAGCCCGTGGGGGGCGGACGCATGGTCGGAGCAGTACTTC
TRBJ2-1,TRBV27,-,-,CASSFNSPRGTYNEQFF,TGTGCCAGCAGTTTTAACAGCCCTCGCGGTACCTACAATGAGCAGTTCTTC
TRBJ2-7,TRBV19,-,-,CASSRGFSYEQYF,TGTGCCAGTAGTCGTGGGTTCTCCTACGAGCAGTACTTC
TRBJ2-1,TRBV19,TRBD2,-,CASSLKLPGLAYNEQFF,TGTGCCAGTAGCCTTAAACTGCCGGGACTAGCTTACAATGAGCAGTTCTTC
TRBJ2-1,TRBV9,-,-,CASSVPRIGGNNEQFF,TGTGCCAGCAGCGTGCCACGGATTGGGGGAAACAATGAGCAGTTCTTC
TRBJ2-1,TRBV28,TRBD2,-,CASSSLAKAGIDNEQFF,TGTGCCAGCAGCAGTCTCGCCAAAGCGGGGATTGACAATGAGCAGTTCTTC
TRBJ2-3,TRBV9,-,-,CASSEGKADTQYF,TGTGCCAGCAGCGAGGGGAAGGCAGATACGCAGTATTTT
TRBJ1-1,TRBV6-6,-,-,CASSYMGVGDTEAFF,TGTGCCAGCAGTTACATGGGGGTAGGGGACACTGAAGCTTTCTTT
TRBJ1-2,TRBV4-3,-,-,CASSQEAMDSGNYGYTF,TGCGCCAGCAGCCAAGAGGCCATGGACTCGGGAAACTATGGCTACACCTTC
TRBJ2-3,TRBV11-2,-,-,CASSLGVRADTQYF,TGTGCCAGCAGCTTAGGTGTCAGGGCAGATACGCAGTATTTT
TRBJ2-3,TRBV7-6,-,-,CASSLYPGLRNTDTQYF,TGTGCCAGCAGCTTATACCCCGGTCTACGGAACACAGATACGCAGTATTTT
TRBJ1-1,TRBV9,-,-,CASSAPAVVDSPGGNTEAFF,TGTGCCAGCAGCGCCCCTGCCGTGGTAGACTCCCCGGGGGGAAACACTGAAGCTTTCTTT
TRBJ2-1,TRBV27,-,-,CASSLPGQYNEQFF,TGTGCCAGCAGTCTACCCGGACAGTACAATGAGCAGTTCTTC
TRBJ2-7,TRBV19,-,-,CASSMGGGLTEQYF,TGTGCCAGTAGTATGGGAGGGGGGTTGACCGAGCAGTACTTC
TRBJ2-6,TRBV7-9,-,-,CASSLGSRVSGANVLTF,TGTGCCAGCAGCTTAGGGAGTCGGGTCTCCGGGGCCAACGTCCTGACTTTC
TRBJ1-2,TRBV5-6,-,-,CASSFPNYGYTF,TGTGCCAGCAGTTTCCCTAACTATGGCTACACCTTC
TRBJ1-2,TRBV14,-,-,CASSPRGAPTYGYTF,TGTGCCAGCAGCCCAAGGGGGGCCCCTACCTATGGCTACACCTTC
TRBJ1-1,TRBV19,TRBD1,-,CASSIRQGASLGTEAFF,TGTGCCAGTAGTATAAGACAGGGGGCAAGTCTAGGAACTGAAGCTTTCTTT
TRBJ2-1,TRBV7-8,TRBD2,-,CASSLLAAPSDNEQFF,TGTGCCAGCAGCTTACTAGCGGCCCCCTCCGACAATGAGCAGTTCTTC
TRBJ1-1,TRBV19,-,-,CASRPWGEATEAFF,TGTGCCAGTAGACCCTGGGGGGAGGCCACTGAAGCTTTCTTT
TRBJ2-3,TRBV4-3,-,-,CASSQLSAVGDTQYF,TGCGCCAGCAGCCAACTGTCCGCGGTCGGAGATACGCAGTATTTT
TRBJ2-7,TRBV7-9,TRBD1,-,CASGTTGPTYEQYF,TGTGCCAGCGGAACGACAGGGCCAACCTACGAGCAGTACTTC
TRBJ2-6,TRBV5-1,-,-,CASSLEGGISSGANVLTF,TGCGCCAGCAGCTTGGAAGGCGGGATCAGCTCTGGGGCCAACGTCCTGACTTTC
TRBJ1-5,TRBV28,TRBD1,-,CASSLRFTGAQPQHF,TGTGCCAGCAGTTTAAGGTTCACAGGGGCTCAGCCCCAGCATTTT
TRBJ2-7,TRBV28,TRBD2,-,CASSSNSGASYEQYF,TGTGCCAGCAGTTCAAATAGCGGGGCAAGCTACGAGCAGTACTTC
TRBJ2-5,TRBV28,-,-,CASSLFLQETQYF,TGTGCCAGCAGTTTATTCCTACAAGAGACCCAGTACTTC
TRBJ1-5,TRBV7-2,TRBD1,once,CASSLRYRGQSNQPQHF,TGTGCCAGCAGCTTGCGTTACAGGGGGCAGAGCAATCAGCCCCAGCATTTT
TRBJ1-2,TRBV5-1,-,-,CASSLGGSYGYTF,TGCGCCAGCAGCTTGGGGGGATCCTATGGCTACACCTTC
TRBJ2-3,TRBV10-1,-,-,CASSVTDTGTDTQYF,TGCGCCAGCAGTGTGACAGACACTGGCACAGATACGCAGTATTTT
TRBJ1-2,TRBV14,-,-,CASSQDRAGPLDGYTF,TGTGCCAGCAGCCAAGATAGGGCAGGCCCTTTGGATGGCTACACCTTC
TRBJ1-3,TRBV5-1,-,-,CASSQTTGLDTIYF,TGCGCCAGCAGCCAAACCACAGGGCTGGACACCATATATTTT
TRBJ1-3,TRBV9,-,-,CASSHDRQGRSGNTIYF,TGTGCCAGCAGCCATGATCGACAAGGACGCTCTGGAAACACCATATATTTT
TRBJ1-1,TRBV5-6,-,-,CASSLAGTNTEAFF,TGTGCCAGCAGCTTGGCGGGGACGAACACTGAAGCTTTCTTT
TRBJ1-2,TRBV2,-,-,CASTREIRQRGFGYTF,TGTGCCAGCACCCGGGAGATACGACAGAGGGGCTTTGGCTACACCTTC
TRBJ2-7,TRBV9,TRBD1,-,CASSGGITGTANEQYF,TGTGCCAGCAGCGGAGGGATAACCGGGACAGCCAACGAGCAGTACTTC
TRBJ1-3,TRBV11-1,-,-,CASSPGPSGNTIYF,TGTGCCAGCAGCCCAGGCCCCTCTGGAAACACCATATATTTT